The rows below give T cell receptor beta chains drawn from one sample of a study of response to subunit inactivated influenza vaccine. TCRdb reanalysed the RT-PCR reads using MiXCR and keeps one entry per CDR3 protein. The table records 550,000 to 800,000 distinct CDR3 sequences, 15% to 19% of them present only once. The sample here was PBMCs from blood, taken 12 days after vaccination. These receptors all stem from a man aged 45-65 years who received an inactivated influenza vaccine. Both conserved end residues are part of each CDR3. D genes are given only for firm matches. A row's size may be missing; if present it is once, few, many or a size class.

j_call clone_size v_call d_call cdr3_aa cdr3_nt
TRBJ2-1 . TRBV27 TRBD2 CASSPIAGGQRDEQFF TGTGCCAGCAGTCCCATAGCGGGGGGCCAGCGGGATGAGCAGTTCTTC
TRBJ1-1 . TRBV7-2 . CASTRGPYTEAFF TGTGCCAGCACCCGAGGGCCCTACACTGAAGCTTTCTTT
TRBJ2-6 few TRBV12-3/TRBV12-4 . CASSLDPTFLSGANVLTF TGTGCCAGCAGTTTAGATCCGACATTCCTCTCTGGGGCCAACGTCCTGACTTTC
TRBJ1-2 many TRBV5-1 . CASSRGEDGGFGYTF TGCGCCAGCAGCCGGGGGGAGGACGGTGGATTCGGCTACACCTTC
TRBJ2-3 . TRBV7-2 . CASSHATDTQYF TGTGCCAGCAGCCACGCCACAGATACGCAGTATTTT
TRBJ2-2 . TRBV11-2 . CASRPYVGRGNTGELFF TGTGCCAGCAGACCCTACGTGGGCAGGGGCAACACCGGGGAGCTGTTTTTT
TRBJ2-7 few TRBV29-1 . CSVVGAQGTYEQYF TGCAGCGTTGTGGGGGCACAAGGGACCTACGAGCAGTACTTC
TRBJ2-7 few TRBV7-2 TRBD1 CASSAHRGLGEQYF TGTGCCAGCAGCGCCCACAGGGGGCTGGGCGAGCAGTACTTC
TRBJ2-7 . TRBV7-2 . CASSLGYVAARGEQYF TGTGCCAGCAGCTTAGGGTATGTAGCGGCCCGTGGGGAGCAGTACTTC
TRBJ1-1 . TRBV15 TRBD1 CATSRRSTGEAFF TGTGCCACCAGCAGGCGCTCGACAGGGGAAGCTTTCTTT
TRBJ2-2 many TRBV5-1 TRBD1 CASSSGQGYTGELFF TGTGCCAGCAGTTCGGGACAGGGCTATACCGGGGAGCTGTTTTTT
TRBJ1-2 few TRBV12-3/TRBV12-4 TRBD1 CASSKPGQGARGYTF TGTGCCAGCAGTAAACCGGGACAGGGGGCTCGCGGCTACACCTTC